Listed here are 10 T cell receptor beta chains from one sample, sequenced in a study of monozygotic twins with inflammatory bowel disease. TCRdb derives one entry per CDR3 protein from the 5' RACE reads, leaving out DNA. The ten top clones account for 2% to 2.5%, within a sample of around 450,000 distinct CDR3 sequences. The source material was blood. These receptors all come from a human donor with ulcerative colitis or Crohn's disease, or a healthy co-twin of an affected twin (not recorded which).

V is TRBV4-1 and J is TRBJ2-7. The germline V gene encodes CDR1 MGHRA and CDR2 YSYEKL. The CDR3 is made up of 16 amino acids. This CDR3 is CASSQPFGQGSYEQYF.

The V and J genes are TRBV4-1 and TRBJ2-7; TCRdb proposes TRBD1, but this gene call is untestable without DNA. This CDR3 has 15 residues. In germline, CDR1 is MGHRA, CDR2 YSYEKL. CDR3 protein: CASSQPDRVSHEQYF.

This chain joins TRBV7-9 and TRBJ2-5; TCRdb proposes TRBD1, but this gene call is untestable without DNA. CDR1 SEHNR and CDR2 FQNEAQ come from the germline V gene (reference sequence). The CDR3 has 15 amino acids. This CDR3 is CASSSSAGAQETQYF. Full variable domain (remainder filled in from reference TRBV7-9 and TRBJ2-5): DTGVSQNPRHKITKRGQNVTFRCDPISEHNRLYWYRQTLGQGPEFLTYFQNEAQLEKSRLLSDRFSAERPKGSFSTLEIQRTEQGDSAMYLCASSSSAGAQETQYFGPGTRLLVL.

The chain joins TRBV7-8 to TRBJ2-1; absent DNA, TCRdb's TRBD2 call cannot be checked. CDR1 and CDR2 (germline): SGHVS, FQNEAQ. The CDR3 runs 14 residues. CDR3: CASSLVRASPMGFF.

This chain links TRBV5-1 with TRBJ1-4. Germline V gene sequence: CDR1 SGHRS, CDR2 YFSETQ. This CDR3 has 14 residues. The CDR3: CASRSSPTNEKLFF.

CDR3 amino acids: CASSSRTGTLNTEAFF. The J gene is TRBJ1-1, the V gene TRBV5-1; TCRdb reports TRBD1, a call that lacks DNA to check it against. Germline V gene data show CDR1 as SGHRS and CDR2 as YFSETQ. This CDR3 comprises 16 residues.

This chain uses TRBV15 with TRBJ1-5. Looked up from germline, CDR1 is LNHNV and CDR2 is YYDKDF (reference sequence). The CDR3 spans 12 residues. CDR3 amino acids: CATSRDGGSQHF.

This sequence joins TRBV5-1 and TRBJ2-1; TCRdb proposes TRBD1, but this gene call is untestable without DNA. The CDR3 runs to 15 residues. Per germline, CDR1 SGHRS and CDR2 YFSETQ. CDR3 sequence: CASSLWGRVWDEQFF.

This chain links TRBV9 with TRBJ1-2; TCRdb's D gene call, TRBD1, goes unchecked for lack of DNA. CDR3 size: 12 residues. Germline lookup yields CDR1 SGDLS and CDR2 YYNGEE. The CDR3 region is CASVGGSYGYTF. The whole variable domain, filled in from reference TRBV9 and TRBJ1-2, reads DSGVTQTPKHLITATGQRVTLRCSPRSGDLSVYWYQQSLDQGLQFLIQYYNGEERAKGNILERFSAQQFPDLHSELNLSSLELGDSALYFCASVGGSYGYTFGSGTRLTVV.

The V gene is TRBV7-3, the J gene TRBJ2-2; TCRdb picks TRBD1, but there is no DNA to check that call. The CDR3 contains 19 residues. The germline gives CDR1 SGHTA, CDR2 FQGTGA. This CDR3 reads CASSLSPKGAGQGTGELFF. Full variable domain (outside the CDR3, taken from reference TRBV7-3 and TRBJ2-2): GAGVSQTPSNKVTEKGKYVELRCDPISGHTALYWYRQSLGQGPEFLIYFQGTGAADDSGLPNDRFFAVRPEGSVSTLKIQRTERGDSAVYLCASSLSPKGAGQGTGELFFGEGSRLTVL.